The table lists the clone carrying this T cell receptor (beta chain) with a count of one. The data belong to a study of blood T cell repertoires in COVID-19. Measured with immunoSEQ multiplex PCR; TCRdb has only the in-frame clones, and not every one. The table has approximately 180,000 clones, around 89% seen once; the top ten hold less than 5.5%. The germline V and J ends were trimmed by 6 bases and 2 bases, with 21 bases remaining between them. The CDR3 extends over 17 amino acids. Germline V CDR1 and CDR2: LNHDA, SQIVND (reference sequence). This rearrangement joins TRBV19 to TRBJ2-3; a possible D gene is TRBD2 (5 bases). The sequenced sample consisted of peripheral blood. This TCR was sampled from a human donor in a cohort sampled during active COVID-19. The CDR3 loop is CASRTSLYGVDTDTQYF. The CDR3 coding sequence is TGTGCCAGTAGGACCTCTCTTTACGGGGTAGACACAGATACGCAGTATTTT.